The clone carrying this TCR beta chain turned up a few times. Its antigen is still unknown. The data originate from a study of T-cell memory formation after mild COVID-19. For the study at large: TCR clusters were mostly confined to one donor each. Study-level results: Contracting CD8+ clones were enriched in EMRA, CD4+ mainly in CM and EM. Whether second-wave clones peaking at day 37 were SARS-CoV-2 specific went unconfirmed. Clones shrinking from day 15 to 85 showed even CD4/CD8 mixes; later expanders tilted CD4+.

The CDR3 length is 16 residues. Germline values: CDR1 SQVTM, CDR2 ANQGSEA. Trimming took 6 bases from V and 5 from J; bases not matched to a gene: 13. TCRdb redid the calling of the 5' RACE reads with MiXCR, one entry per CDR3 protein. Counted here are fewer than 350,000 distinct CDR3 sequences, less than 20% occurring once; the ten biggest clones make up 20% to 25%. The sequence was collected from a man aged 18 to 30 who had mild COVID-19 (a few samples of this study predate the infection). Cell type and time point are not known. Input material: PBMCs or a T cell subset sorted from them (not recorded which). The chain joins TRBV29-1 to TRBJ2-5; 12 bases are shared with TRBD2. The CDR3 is CSVSQTSGGQGETQYF. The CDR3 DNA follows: TGCAGCGTCTCCCAGACTAGCGGGGGCCAGGGGGAGACCCAGTACTTC. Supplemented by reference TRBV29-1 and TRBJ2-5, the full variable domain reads SAVISQKPSRDICQRGTSLTIQCQVDSQVTMMFWYRQQPGQSLTLIATANQGSEATYESGFVIDKFPISRPNLTFSTLTVSNMSPEDSSIYLCSVSQTSGGQGETQYFGPGTRLLVL.